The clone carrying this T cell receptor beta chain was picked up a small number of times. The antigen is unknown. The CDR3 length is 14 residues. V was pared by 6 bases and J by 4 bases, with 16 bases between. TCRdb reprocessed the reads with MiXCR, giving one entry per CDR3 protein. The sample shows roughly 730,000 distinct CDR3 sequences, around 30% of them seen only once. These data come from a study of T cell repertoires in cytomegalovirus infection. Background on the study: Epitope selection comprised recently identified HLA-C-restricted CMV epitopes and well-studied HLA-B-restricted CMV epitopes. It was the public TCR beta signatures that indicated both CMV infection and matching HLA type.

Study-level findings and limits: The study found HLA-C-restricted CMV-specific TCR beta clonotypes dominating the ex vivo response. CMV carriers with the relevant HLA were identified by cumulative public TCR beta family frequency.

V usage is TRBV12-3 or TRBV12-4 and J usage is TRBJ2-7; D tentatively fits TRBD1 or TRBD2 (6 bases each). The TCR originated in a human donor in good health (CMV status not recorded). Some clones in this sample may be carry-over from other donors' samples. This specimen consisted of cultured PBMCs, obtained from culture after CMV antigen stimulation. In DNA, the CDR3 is TGTGCCAGCAGCTACGGGGGCGCGGGATACGAGCAGTACTTC. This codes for CASSYGGAGYEQYF.